This T cell receptor (beta chain) was obtained from a study of shared clonotypes between healthy human individuals. The investigators split CD4+ cells into a CD45RA+ naive subset and a CD45RA-negative memory subset. This CDR3 region has 14 residues. Between the trimmed V and J ends, which lost 0 bases and 6 bases, there was a span of 10 bases. The germline CDR1 and CDR2 sequences are SGHRS and YFSETQ. TCRdb's copy holds only in-frame clones and misses some; the assay was immunoSEQ multiplex PCR. The data hold about 2.3 million clones, with about nine tenths observed a single time. The sample taken for sequencing was naive CD4+ T cells from PBMCs. Specified subset: CD45RA+ positively selected. The TCR originated in a man aged 18 to 35 in good health. Some clones in this sample may be carry-over from other donors' samples. V and J are TRBV5-1 and TRBJ1-5, with D tentatively TRBD1 (5 bases). The CDR3 protein is CASSLGGVTQPQHF. The CDR3 DNA follows: TGCGCCAGCAGCTTGGGAGGGGTTACTCAGCCCCAGCATTTT.